The source of this TCR beta chain is a study of long-term antiretroviral therapy in people with HIV. V shed 0 bases and J shed 0 bases, with 8 bases lying between them. Germline V CDR1 and CDR2: SGDLS, YYNGEE. The CDR3 has 15 amino acids. The authors ran the immunoSEQ assay, v3.0, at survey level. The method was immunoSEQ multiplex PCR; TCRdb's version includes in-frame clones alone and lacks a portion of them. Of 40,000 to 50,000 clones in the sample, 94% are singletons; the top ten hold 2% to 2.5%. The chain joins TRBV9 to TRBJ2-3; D remains unclear. Source: unsorted PBMCs, taken just over 9 years after starting antiretroviral therapy. The TCR originated in a young man with HIV. In DNA form, the CDR3 reads TGTGCCAGCAGCGTAGTGGGTGCTAGCACAGATACGCAGTATTTT. This gives the protein CASSVVGASTDTQYF.